Below, one T cell receptor (beta chain) is given with its context. Generated by immunoSEQ multiplex PCR, the TCRdb table keeps only in-frame clones and is missing some. In the table there are 300,000 to 450,000 clones, approximately 87% of which are singletons. This specimen belongs to a study of blood T cell repertoires in COVID-19. The ends lost 6 bases at V and 6 bases at J; junction bases unmatched: 12. Germline-derived CDR1 and CDR2 are MGHRA and YSYEKL. The CDR3 extends over 17 amino acids. The specimen sequenced was peripheral blood. The V and J genes are TRBV4-1 and TRBJ2-1, with 12 nucleotides matching TRBD2. The source of this sequence is a woman aged 25 to 39 with COVID-19, enrolled during active disease. CDR3 protein: CASSPRLAGVVGNEQFF. DNA for the CDR3: TGCGCCAGCAGTCCTCGACTAGCGGGAGTCGTGGGCAATGAGCAGTTCTTC.